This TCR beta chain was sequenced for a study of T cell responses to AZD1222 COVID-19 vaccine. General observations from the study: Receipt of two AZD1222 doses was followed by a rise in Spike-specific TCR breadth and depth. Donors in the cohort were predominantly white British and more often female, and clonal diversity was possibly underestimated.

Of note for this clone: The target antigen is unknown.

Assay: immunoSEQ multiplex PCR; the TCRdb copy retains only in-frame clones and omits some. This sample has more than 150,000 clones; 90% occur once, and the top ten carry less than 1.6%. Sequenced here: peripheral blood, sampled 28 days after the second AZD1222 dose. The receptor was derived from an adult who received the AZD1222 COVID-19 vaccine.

CDR3 sequence (DNA): TGTGCCAGCAGCACTCGTGCTTGGACCGAGTACGAGCAGTACTTC. Translation: CASSTRAWTEYEQYF. V gene TRBV2 combines with J gene TRBJ2-7; D is ambiguous. Germline CDR1 SNHLY, CDR2 FYNNEI. The CDR3 has 15 amino acids. V was clipped by 6 bases and J by 4 bases, with 19 bases between them. Looking up the rest from reference TRBV2 and TRBJ2-7 gives the full variable domain: EPEVTQTPSHQVTQMGQEVILRCVPISNHLYFYWYRQILGQKVEFLVSFYNNEISEKSEIFDDQFSVERPDGSNFTLKIRSTKLEDSAMYFCASSTRAWTEYEQYFGPGTRLTVT.